Below, 9 T cell receptor beta chains from the same sample are listed, as sequenced in a study of cytomegalovirus exposure and HLA in healthy donors. Data came from immunoSEQ multiplex PCR; TCRdb stores just in-frame clones and leaves some out. Altogether tens of thousands of clones are present, roughly 94% being singletons, with the ten largest covering nearly 0.7%. Sequences were obtained from PBMCs. The receptors originated from a woman in her late teens or twenties in good health and CMV-seronegative.

CDR3 nucleotides: TGTGCCAGCGGGCTAAGGGGAGGGATTACTAGTCCCCATGAGCAGTTCTTC. It encodes CASGLRGGITSPHEQFF. The rearrangement joins TRBV21-1 to TRBJ2-1; the table's TRBD2 call for D was not verified on the DNA. TRBV21-1 is marked as a pseudogene. The CDR3 loop spans 17 amino acids.

The genes are TRBV21-1 and TRBJ1-6. TRBV21-1 is an annotated pseudogene. The CDR3 length is 14 residues. CDR3 sequence: CASSNGLVVSPLHF. The CDR3 DNA reads TGTGCCAGCAGCAATGGACTAGTTGTTTCACCCCTCCACTTT.

The V and J genes are TRBV13 and TRBJ2-7, with unresolved D. Trimming took 0 bases from V and 3 from J, leaving 6 bases between them. The CDR3 has 13 amino acids. Germline V gives CDR1 PRHDT, CDR2 FYEKMQ (reference sequence). The CDR3 region has the DNA TGTGCCAGCAGCTTAGGTCCTAGCTACGAGCAGTACTTC. Its protein is CASSLGPSYEQYF.

The V gene is TRBV5-6, the J gene TRBJ2-2; TRBD1 aligns across 8 bases. The CDR3 runs to 16 residues. Trimming removed 4 bases from V and 1 base from J; junction bases left unmatched: 6. The germline V gene encodes CDR1 SGHDT and CDR2 YYEEEE. CDR3 nucleotide sequence: TGTGCCAGCAGCCTACCCGGGACAGGGAACACCGGGGAGCTGTTTTTT. Its protein product is CASSLPGTGNTGELFF.

V gene TRBV4-1 combines with J gene TRBJ2-3; 11 bases match TRBD2. With V trimmed by 5 bases and J by 2 bases, 9 bases remained unmatched. Germline lookup yields CDR1 MGHRA and CDR2 YSYEKL. The CDR3 extends over 17 amino acids. The CDR3 DNA is TGCGCCAGCAGCTCCCGACTAGCGGGACTACTCACAGATACGCAGTATTTT. This codes for CASSSRLAGLLTDTQYF.

The chain uses TRBV7-6 and TRBJ2-1; 11 bases are shared with TRBD2. The J segment lost 0 bases and the V segment lost 4 bases, leaving 5 bases of the junction unmatched. Germline V gives CDR1 SGHVS, CDR2 FNYEAQ. CDR3 length: 17 residues. CDR3 sequence (DNA): TGTGCCAGCAGCTCTGTAGCGGGGGGGCTCTCCTACAATGAGCAGTTCTTC. This translates into CASSSVAGGLSYNEQFF.

The V call is TRBV6-5, the J call TRBJ2-7; 10 bases map to TRBD1. V lost 5 bases, J lost 4 bases, and 5 bases stayed unmatched. The germline V gene encodes CDR1 MNHEY and CDR2 SVGAGI. This CDR3 is built from 14 residues. CDR3 sequence (DNA): TGTGCCAGCAGTAGGGACAGGGGAGCTTACGAGCAGTACTTC. Protein: CASSRDRGAYEQYF.

The sample holds a few counts of this clone. V is TRBV5-6 and J is TRBJ2-7, with D possibly being TRBD2 (6 bases). V was trimmed by 7 bases and J by 6 bases, leaving 20 bases between them. The CDR3 totals 14 residues. From germline, CDR1 is SGHDT and CDR2 YYEEEE. The CDR3 nucleotides are TGTGCCAGCCTCGGGCGGGAAGACCTGACCGAGCAGTACTTC. Residues: CASLGREDLTEQYF.

This chain joins TRBV5-1 and TRBJ1-1; tentative D call: TRBD1 (6 bases). CDR1 SGHRS and CDR2 YFSETQ come from the germline V gene. Trimming removed 4 bases from V and 0 bases from J, with 7 bases in between. This CDR3 spans 13 amino acids. CDR3 DNA sequence: TGCGCCAGCAGCCAGGGGATGAACACTGAAGCTTTCTTT. This codes for CASSQGMNTEAFF.